This record covers a single TCR beta chain. Its target is not known. This CDR3 is 16 amino acids long. J gave up 0 bases and V 4 bases, and 5 bases lay outside the gene matches. Germline-derived CDR1 and CDR2 are SGHRS and YFSETQ. This record comes from a study of T cell responses to AZD1222 COVID-19 vaccine. Profiled with immunoSEQ multiplex PCR; TCRdb holds only in-frame clones, not every one. The data show around 80,000 clones, with around nine tenths seen just once and under 13% held by the top ten. The study's findings and limits: Vaccine-associated CD4 TCRs ranged over spike, dominating at 160-218 and 743-854. Just six AZD1222 recipients were seropositive at baseline. The donors showed a predominance of white British ancestry and of females, with possible underestimation of clonal diversity. Regions left unmutated in variants are reportedly the target of nearly half of spike-specific TCRs.

The material was peripheral blood, obtained on day 0 of AZD1222 vaccination. The V call is TRBV5-1, the J call TRBJ2-1, with TRBD1 identical over 9 bases. This TCR derives from an adult in good health. The CDR3 here is CASSLTGGSSYNEQFF. The CDR3 DNA follows: TGCGCCAGCAGCCTCACAGGGGGCAGCTCCTACAATGAGCAGTTCTTC.